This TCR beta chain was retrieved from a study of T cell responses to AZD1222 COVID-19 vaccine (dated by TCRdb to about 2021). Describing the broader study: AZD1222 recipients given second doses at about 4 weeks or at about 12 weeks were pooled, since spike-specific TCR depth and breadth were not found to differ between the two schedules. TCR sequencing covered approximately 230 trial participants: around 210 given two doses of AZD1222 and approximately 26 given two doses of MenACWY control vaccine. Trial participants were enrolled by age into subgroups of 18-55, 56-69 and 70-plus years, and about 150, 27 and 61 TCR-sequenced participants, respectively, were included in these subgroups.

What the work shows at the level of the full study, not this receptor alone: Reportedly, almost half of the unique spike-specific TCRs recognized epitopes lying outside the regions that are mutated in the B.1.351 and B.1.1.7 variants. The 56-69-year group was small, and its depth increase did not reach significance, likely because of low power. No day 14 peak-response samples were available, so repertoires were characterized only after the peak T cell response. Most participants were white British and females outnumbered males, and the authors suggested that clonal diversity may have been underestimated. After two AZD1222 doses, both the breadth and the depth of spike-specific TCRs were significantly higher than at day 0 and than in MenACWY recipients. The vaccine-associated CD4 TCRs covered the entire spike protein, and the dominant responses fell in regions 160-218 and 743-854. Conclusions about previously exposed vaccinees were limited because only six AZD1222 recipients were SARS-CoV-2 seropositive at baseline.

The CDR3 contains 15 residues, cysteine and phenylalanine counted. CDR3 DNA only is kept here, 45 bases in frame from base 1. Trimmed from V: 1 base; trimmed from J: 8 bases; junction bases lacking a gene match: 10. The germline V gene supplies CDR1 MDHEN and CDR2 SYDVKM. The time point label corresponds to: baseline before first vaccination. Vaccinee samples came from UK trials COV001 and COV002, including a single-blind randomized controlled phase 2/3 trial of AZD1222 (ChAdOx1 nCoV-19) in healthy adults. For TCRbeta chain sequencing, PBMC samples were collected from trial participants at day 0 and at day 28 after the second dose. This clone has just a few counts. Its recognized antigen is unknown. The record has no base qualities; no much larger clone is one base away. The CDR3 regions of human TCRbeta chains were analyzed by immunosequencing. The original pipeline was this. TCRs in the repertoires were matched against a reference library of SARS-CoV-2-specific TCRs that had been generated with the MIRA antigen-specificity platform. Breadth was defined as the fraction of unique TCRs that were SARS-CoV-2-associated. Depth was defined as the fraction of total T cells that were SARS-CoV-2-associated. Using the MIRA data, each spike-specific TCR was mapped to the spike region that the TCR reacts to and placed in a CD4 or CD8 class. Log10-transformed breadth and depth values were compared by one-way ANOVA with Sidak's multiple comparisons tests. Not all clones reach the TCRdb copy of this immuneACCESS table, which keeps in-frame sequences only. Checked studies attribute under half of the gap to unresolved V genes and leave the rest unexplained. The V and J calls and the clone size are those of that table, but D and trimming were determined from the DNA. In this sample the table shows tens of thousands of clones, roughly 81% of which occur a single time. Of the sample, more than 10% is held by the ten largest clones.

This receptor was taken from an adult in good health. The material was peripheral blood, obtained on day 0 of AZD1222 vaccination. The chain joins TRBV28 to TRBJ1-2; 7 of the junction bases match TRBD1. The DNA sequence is TGTGCCAGCAGTTTATTAGATAGGGACAGCAGCGGCTACACCTTC. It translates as CASSLLDRDSSGYTF.